This T cell receptor beta chain was recovered during a study of T-cell reconstitution after alpha-beta-depleted transplantation in children. The authors prepared the TCRbeta library with unique molecular identifiers. TCRdb ran MiXCR on the PCR reads and lists one entry per CDR3 protein. The sample shows roughly 100,000 distinct CDR3 sequences, roughly 6% of them seen only once. Study-level findings and limits: There were reportedly several hundred expanded graft clones from which alpha-beta T cells came about two months after transplant. Among T cells one year after transplant, newly produced cells accounted for most counts and diversity.

There are many counts of this clonotype. Its antigen is unknown. Sequencing used PBMCs, mostly from graft donor cells, obtained 60 days after TCRalphabeta/CD19-depleted stem cell transplant. This TCR was recovered from a female patient younger than 10 who had a stem cell transplant for Fanconi anemia, so the T cells may come from the graft donor.

The CDR3 bases are TGCGCCAGCAGCCTAGGACTACCACGGGATGAGCAGTTCTTC. Residues: CASSLGLPRDEQFF. This chain uses TRBV5-1 with TRBJ2-1; possibly TRBD2 for D (6 bases). With 4 bases removed from V and 8 bases from J, the gap between germline ends came to 16 bases. In germline, CDR1 is SGHRS, CDR2 YFSETQ. The CDR3 has 14 amino acids.